The next 7 T cell receptor beta chains were all read from a single sample in a study of T cell changes during pregnancy in multiple sclerosis. The assay was immunoSEQ multiplex PCR, and TCRdb's table has in-frame clones only and misses some. Counted here are tens of thousands of clones, roughly 88% occurring once; the ten biggest clones make up approximately 1.5%. Sequencing was performed on peripheral blood, taken in the third trimester of pregnancy. The receptor set was obtained from a female donor with multiple sclerosis, enrolled in a pregnancy study.

The chain uses TRBV19 and TRBJ1-3, with D possibly matching TRBD1 (5 bases). Trimming took 8 bases from V and 1 from J, leaving 9 bases between them. The CDR3 spans 13 residues. The V gene's germline CDR1 is LNHDA and CDR2 SQIVND (reference sequence). In DNA form, the CDR3 reads TGTGCCAGTTCTACAGGTTCTGGAAACACCATATATTTT. Amino acids: CASSTGSGNTIYF.

The chain has TRBV19 and TRBJ2-1; 9 nucleotides line up with TRBD1. CDR3 length: 14 residues. Germline CDR1 reads LNHDA; CDR2 reads SQIVND (reference sequence). The CDR3 here is CATQTGGAPNEQFF. In DNA form, the CDR3 reads TGTGCAACACAGACAGGGGGTGCCCCCAATGAGCAGTTCTTC. The full variable domain, completed using reference TRBV19 and TRBJ2-1, is DGGITQSPKYLFRKEGQNVTLSCEQNLNHDAMYWYRQDPGQGLRLIYYSQIVNDFQKGDIAEGYSVSREKKESFPLTVTSAQKNPTAFYLCATQTGGAPNEQFFGPGTRLTVL.

V and J are TRBV10-3 and TRBJ1-4; D is ambiguous. Trimming stripped 6 bases from V and 6 bases from J, with 5 bases between. The germline CDR1 and CDR2 sequences are ENHRY and SYGVKD. CDR3 size: 11 residues. The CDR3 region has the DNA TGTGCCATCAGAGGAGATGAAAAACTGTTTTTT. Amino acid sequence: CAIRGDEKLFF.

V and J are TRBV5-4 and TRBJ2-1; D may be TRBD2 (6 bases). In germline, CDR1 is SGHNT, CDR2 YYREEE (reference sequence). V lost 1 base to trimming and J lost 7 bases, with 12 bases between them. This CDR3 comprises 14 residues. The CDR3 protein is CASSLKVTRNEQFF. CDR3 nucleotide sequence: TGTGCCAGCAGCTTGAAGGTGACTAGGAATGAGCAGTTCTTC.

The V call is TRBV7-2, the J call TRBJ1-6; TRBD1 matches 7 bases. Germline CDR1 reads SGHTA; CDR2 reads FQGNSA. This CDR3 has 14 residues. Unmatched junction bases numbered 3, after V lost 3 bases and J lost 7 bases. Here the CDR3 DNA reads TGTGCCAGCAGCTTGACAGGGACCAATTCACCCCTCCACTTT. Its protein is CASSLTGTNSPLHF.

The chain joins TRBV10-3 to TRBJ1-2, with D hard to call. Between the trimmed V and J ends, which lost 5 bases and 5 bases, there was a span of 6 bases. Germline V lookup: CDR1 ENHRY, CDR2 SYGVKD. This CDR3 comprises 11 residues. The CDR3 protein is CAISSGYGYTF. CDR3 coding DNA: TGTGCCATCAGTTCCGGGTATGGCTACACCTTC.

The CDR3, as DNA: TGTGCCAGCAGGTCCTTTAAGAGCAGGGAAGAGACCCAGTACTTC. This codes for CASRSFKSREETQYF. The chain carries TRBV2 and TRBJ2-5; TRBD1 is a possible D gene (5 bases). Looked up from germline, CDR1 is SNHLY and CDR2 is FYNNEI. The CDR3 extends over 15 amino acids. V was cut by 6 bases and J by 3 bases, with 17 bases left in between.